This TCR beta chain was obtained from a study of T cells in Graves' hyperthyroidism and ophthalmopathy. TCR beta CDR3 sequences were amplified from RNA transcripts. Primed by the HTBI set, a first-round RT-PCR was run on the TCR CDR3. TCRdb reanalysed the multiplex PCR reads using MiXCR and keeps one entry per CDR3 protein. Of some 510,000 distinct CDR3 sequences listed, less than 25% are singletons. Germline V gene sequence: CDR1 LGHDT, CDR2 YNNKEL (reference sequence). Trimming stripped 4 bases from V and 8 bases from J, with 11 bases between. There are 12 residues in the CDR3. The specimen sequenced was blood. The rearrangement joins TRBV3-1 to TRBJ1-2; D unclear. This clonotype was obtained from a man aged 18 to 29 with Graves' hyperthyroidism. In DNA form, the CDR3 reads TGTGCCAGCAGCCCCGGACCGGAGGGCTACACCTTC. Amino acids: CASSPGPEGYTF.